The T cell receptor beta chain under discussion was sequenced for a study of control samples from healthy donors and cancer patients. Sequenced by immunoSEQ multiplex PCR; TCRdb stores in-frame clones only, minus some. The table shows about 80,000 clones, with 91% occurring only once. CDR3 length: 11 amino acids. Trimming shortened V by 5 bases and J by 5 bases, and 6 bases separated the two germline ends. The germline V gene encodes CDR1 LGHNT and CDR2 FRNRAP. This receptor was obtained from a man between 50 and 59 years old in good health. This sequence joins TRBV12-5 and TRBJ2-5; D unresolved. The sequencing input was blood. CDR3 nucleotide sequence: TGTGCTAGTGGTACCCGTGAGACCCAGTACTTC. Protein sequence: CASGTRETQYF.